The 16 T cell receptor beta chains in this list originate from one sample, sequenced in a study of T cell responses to AZD1222 COVID-19 vaccine. Method: immunoSEQ multiplex PCR; TCRdb's copy keeps in-frame clones and lacks some. The repertoire holds approximately 100,000 clones, 90% seen once, with approximately 5% in the top ten. Sequences were derived from peripheral blood, sampled on day 0 of AZD1222 vaccination. The source of these receptors is an adult in good health.

This clone turned up a few times. The chain joins TRBV7-9 to TRBJ2-7; 13 nucleotides align to TRBD2. Germline V CDR1 and CDR2: SEHNR, FQNEAQ (reference sequence). The CDR3 totals 14 residues. V lost 4 bases to trimming and J lost 11 bases; unmatched junction nucleotides: 8. CDR3 in amino acids: CASSSGLAGEMEYF. The CDR3 region has the DNA TGTGCCAGCAGCTCCGGACTAGCGGGAGAGATGGAGTACTTC.

This clone showed up just once. The gene calls are TRBV5-1 and TRBJ2-1; D is possibly TRBD2 (5 bases). The V end was cut by 4 bases, the J end by 0 bases, with 14 bases between. Germline V gives CDR1 SGHRS, CDR2 YFSETQ. The CDR3 runs 16 residues. The CDR3 sequence: CASSPRGLGSYNEQFF. Here the CDR3 DNA reads TGCGCCAGCAGCCCCCGGGGTCTGGGCTCCTACAATGAGCAGTTCTTC.

The genes are TRBV19 and TRBJ2-2; TRBD2 agrees at 7 bases. Germline trimming cut 4 bases from V and 6 bases from J; bases unmatched to any gene: 5. The CDR3 runs 14 residues. Germline CDR1 is LNHDA and CDR2 is SQIVND (reference sequence). The chain's CDR3 is CASSTGRESGELFF. CDR3 nucleotide sequence: TGTGCCAGTAGTACGGGGAGGGAATCCGGGGAGCTGTTTTTT.

The chain has TRBV2 and TRBJ2-3; D is uncertain. Germline V gene data show CDR1 as SNHLY and CDR2 as FYNNEI. The germline V and J ends were trimmed by 8 bases and 2 bases, with 11 bases remaining between them. This CDR3 spans 13 amino acids. The CDR3 region is CASSLSLTDTQYF. The CDR3 nucleotides are TGTGCCAGCTCCTTATCCCTCACAGATACGCAGTATTTT.

The genes are TRBV4-2 and TRBJ1-1, with 8 bases matching TRBD1. V shed 0 bases, J shed 9 bases, and the junction held 6 bases outside the gene matches. The length of the CDR3 is 14 residues. Germline V gene lookup returns CDR1 LGHNA and CDR2 YNFKEQ. The CDR3 region has the DNA TGTGCCAGCAGCCAAGAAGGGACAGGAGAAAAAGCTTTCTTT. It is translated as CASSQEGTGEKAFF.

The chain combines TRBV28 with TRBJ1-5; D gene ambiguous. Germline CDR1 MDHEN, CDR2 SYDVKM. V was shortened by 2 bases and J by 6 bases, with 5 bases between the two germline ends. The CDR3 consists of 12 residues. The CDR3 bases are TGTGCCAGCAGTTTAACCGTTCAGCCCCAGCATTTT. Its translation is CASSLTVQPQHF.

The chain combines TRBV24-1 with TRBJ2-7, with 7 bases identical to TRBD2. The CDR3 contains 14 residues. V was clipped by 2 bases and J by 5 bases; unmatched bases: 5. Germline values: CDR1 KGHDR, CDR2 SFDVKD. The CDR3 region has the DNA TGTGCCACCAGTGATTCGGGGGGAGCGGACGAGCAGTACTTC. Its protein is CATSDSGGADEQYF.

V and J are TRBV7-9 and TRBJ1-1; 7 bases map to TRBD1. The CDR3 length is 14 residues. Germline assignment: CDR1 SEHNR and CDR2 FQNEAQ (reference sequence). Trimming removed 5 bases from V and 0 bases from J; junction bases left unmatched: 3. The CDR3 nucleotides are TGTGCCAGCAGCCCACAGGGGATGAACACTGAAGCTTTCTTT. This translates into CASSPQGMNTEAFF.

V is TRBV9 and J is TRBJ2-3; D perhaps matches TRBD2 (5 bases). Looked up from germline, CDR1 is SGDLS and CDR2 is YYNGEE. V was trimmed by 4 bases and J by 9 bases, leaving 18 bases between them. The CDR3 runs 14 residues. CDR3 sequence reads: CASSPPALGETQYF. The CDR3 nucleotides read TGTGCCAGCAGCCCCCCCGCGCTCGGGGAAACGCAGTATTTT.

The chain employs TRBV5-4 and TRBJ2-3, with 7 bases identical to TRBD2. The CDR3 sequence is 18 residues long. V lost 0 bases and J lost 0; bases outside the gene matches: 10. Germline V gives CDR1 SGHNT, CDR2 YYREEE (reference sequence). The CDR3 nucleotides read TGTGCCAGCAGCTTGGGTGGGACGAGGGGAGGGAGCACAGATACGCAGTATTTT. Amino acid sequence: CASSLGGTRGGSTDTQYF.

V usage is TRBV7-9 and J usage is TRBJ1-2; possibly TRBD1 for D (5 bases). V shed 0 bases and J shed 0 bases, with 8 bases lying between them. Germline V gives CDR1 SEHNR, CDR2 FQNEAQ (reference sequence). This CDR3 comprises 15 residues. CDR3 DNA sequence: TGTGCCAGCAGCTTAGCGCTGGACACTAACTATGGCTACACCTTC. Protein sequence: CASSLALDTNYGYTF.

This chain joins TRBV7-8 and TRBJ2-1; D possibly corresponds to TRBD1 (6 bases). The ends were cut back, 1 base at V and 6 bases at J, with 13 bases in the middle. The CDR3 covers 15 residues. Germline assignment: CDR1 SGHVS and CDR2 FQNEAQ. The CDR3 spells CASSLVQGWGNEQFF. The CDR3 nucleotides read TGTGCCAGCAGCTTAGTACAGGGATGGGGCAATGAGCAGTTCTTC.

The genes are TRBV7-2 and TRBJ1-5; TRBD1 agrees at 9 bases. Per the germline V gene, CDR1 is SGHTA and CDR2 is FQGNSA. The CDR3 sequence is 16 residues long. Unmatched junction bases numbered 10, after V lost 4 bases and J lost 6 bases. CDR3 coding DNA: TGTGCCAGCAGCTCACCAACTGGGACAGGGCGTCAGCCCCAGCATTTT. Its protein is CASSSPTGTGRQPQHF.

The V gene is TRBV19, the J gene TRBJ1-1; 11 bases line up with TRBD1. The CDR3 loop spans 14 amino acids. V shed 5 bases and J 4 bases; nucleotides not matched to a gene: 3. CDR1 is LNHDA and CDR2 is SQIVND in the germline V gene (reference sequence). The CDR3 DNA is TGTGCCAGTAGTGGAGGGACAGGGGGCACTGAAGCTTTCTTT. It specifies CASSGGTGGTEAFF.

The genes are TRBV20-1 and TRBJ1-2; no firm D call. Germline V gene data show CDR1 as DFQATT and CDR2 as SNEGSKA (reference sequence). The CDR3 extends over 9 amino acids. Trimming removed 0 bases from V and 8 bases from J, with 1 base in between. CDR3 sequence reads: CSAREGYTF. CDR3 in DNA: TGCAGTGCTAGAGAAGGCTACACCTTC.

The chain links TRBV28 to TRBJ2-7; TRBD2 aligns across 11 bases. The junction had 7 bases not matched to a gene; V was cut back by 4 bases and J by 5 bases. CDR1 and CDR2 (germline): MDHEN, SYDVKM. There are 15 residues in the CDR3. This chain's CDR3 is CASSSPLAGDHEQYF. Written as DNA, the CDR3 is TGTGCCAGCAGTTCGCCACTAGCGGGAGACCACGAGCAGTACTTC.